These T cell receptor beta chains were read from a single sample in a study of siplizumab effects on memory and regulatory T cells. TCRdb keeps only in-frame clones here, not all; method: immunoSEQ multiplex PCR. This table holds some 110,000 clones, approximately 94% found once. Sequencing was carried out using non-Treg CD4+ T cells sorted from blood. The receptors originated from a human donor in good health. Both conserved end residues are trimmed from each CDR3. The D gene is left open where the match is weak. Clone size is stated in some rows and not others, as once, few, many or a class when expanded.

cdr3_aa	v_call	j_call	clone_size	d_call
ASSGRETGELF	TRBV19	TRBJ2-2	NA	NA
ASTQGWTEAF	TRBV6-1	TRBJ1-1	NA	NA
ASSDLKTEGKAF	TRBV5-1	TRBJ1-1	NA	NA
SVEGWTGSTDTQY	TRBV29-1	TRBJ2-3	NA	TRBD1
ASSPGQGRDGKLF	TRBV11-3	TRBJ1-4	NA	TRBD1
ASSKGSTVLNEQF	TRBV21-1	TRBJ2-1	once	NA
ASGSPFSLETQY	TRBV12-5	TRBJ2-5	once	NA
ASSPQAGGYNEQF	TRBV9	TRBJ2-1	once	TRBD2
ASSPTTNYGYT	TRBV7-2	TRBJ1-2	NA	NA
ASSPPNRGNQPQH	TRBV18	TRBJ1-5	NA	NA
ASSYSSQGMNTEAF	TRBV6-5	TRBJ1-1	NA	NA
ASSPTGVRDTQY	TRBV16	TRBJ2-3	NA	NA
ASSYSPQYTGELF	TRBV6-5	TRBJ2-2	NA	NA
ASSVWIIGYEQY	TRBV5-1	NA	NA	NA
ASSYSRVVGNTIY	TRBV6-5	TRBJ1-3	once	NA
ASRLADGYEQY	TRBV10-1	TRBJ2-7	NA	TRBD2
ASSWRGVVMDTEAF	TRBV5-1	TRBJ1-1	NA	NA
SARTGGYT	TRBV20-1	TRBJ1-2	NA	NA
ASSLESETQY	TRBV5-1	TRBJ2-5	NA	NA
ASSLVAGRAYGGDTQY	TRBV7-8	TRBJ2-3	NA	NA
AISTAGADTGELF	TRBV10-3	TRBJ2-2	NA	TRBD2
ASNPRGLQNYGYT	TRBV28	TRBJ1-2	once	NA
ASSPQPGLLSGTEAF	TRBV18	TRBJ1-1	NA	NA
ASSLAASGIRSGELF	TRBV5-1	TRBJ2-2	NA	TRBD2
ASSLMEMLTYEQY	TRBV5-6	TRBJ2-7	NA	NA
STRSSGANVLT	TRBV29-1	TRBJ2-6	NA	NA
ASSRGQTSGQY	TRBV5-1	TRBJ2-7	NA	TRBD1
ASSLRGALNEKLF	TRBV7-8	TRBJ1-4	NA	NA
ASSVGRGRTNTEAF	TRBV6-1	TRBJ1-1	NA	TRBD1
ASRKRGRNTGELF	TRBV6-5	TRBJ2-2	NA	NA
SVGGLPTDEQY	TRBV29-1	TRBJ2-7	NA	NA
ASSQDRFQPQH	TRBV4-1	TRBJ1-5	NA	NA
ASSPRGRGYNEQF	TRBV18	TRBJ2-1	NA	TRBD1
ASSSGQGSVTQY	TRBV5-4	TRBJ2-4	NA	TRBD1
ASSLITGRAEAF	TRBV5-1	TRBJ1-1	NA	NA
ASSPATGTGNTIY	TRBV7-2	TRBJ1-3	NA	NA
ASSSARPGAIRDTEAF	TRBV7-2	TRBJ1-1	NA	NA
ASSLDGGRGEETQY	TRBV5-6	TRBJ2-5	NA	NA
ASSRGYPYEQY	TRBV5-6	TRBJ2-7	NA	NA
ASSLAGGRNQPQH	TRBV7-8	TRBJ1-5	NA	NA
ASSLEVGLNTEAF	TRBV5-1	TRBJ1-1	NA	NA